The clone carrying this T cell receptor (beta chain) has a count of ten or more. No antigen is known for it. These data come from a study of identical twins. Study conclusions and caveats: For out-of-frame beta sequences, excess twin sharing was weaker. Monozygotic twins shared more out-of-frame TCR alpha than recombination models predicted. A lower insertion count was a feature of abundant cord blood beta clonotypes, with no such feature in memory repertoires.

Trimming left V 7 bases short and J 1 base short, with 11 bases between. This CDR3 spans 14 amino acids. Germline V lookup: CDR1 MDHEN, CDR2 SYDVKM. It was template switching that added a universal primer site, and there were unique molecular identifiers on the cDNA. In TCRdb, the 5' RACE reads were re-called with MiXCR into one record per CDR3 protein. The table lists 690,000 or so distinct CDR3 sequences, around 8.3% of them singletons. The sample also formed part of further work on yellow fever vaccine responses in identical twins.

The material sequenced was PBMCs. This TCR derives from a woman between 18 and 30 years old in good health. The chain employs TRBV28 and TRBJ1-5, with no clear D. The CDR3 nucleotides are TGTGCCAGCAATATGCGGAAGAGCAATCAGCCCCAGCATTTT. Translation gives CASNMRKSNQPQHF.